This T cell receptor (beta chain) was observed in a study of regulatory T cells in long-lasting Graves disease. Overall study results and limits: The number of shared public clonotypes was higher in persistent patients (2,741) than new patients (under 1,000).

Many counts were recorded for this clonotype. Its target is unknown. Specified time point: newly diagnosed GD, antithyroid drugs for less than 3 months. RNA extracted from PBMCs served as the sequencing template. To make TCR beta libraries, researchers used iRepertoire HTBI primers and Arm-PCR of CDR3 regions. TCRdb called the multiplex PCR reads again in MiXCR, with one record for every CDR3 protein. The profile shows roughly 560,000 distinct CDR3 sequences, approximately 12% of them singletons. The same data also went into a second study, on T cells in Graves' hyperthyroidism and ophthalmopathy.

Here the sequenced sample was peripheral blood mononuclear cells (PBMCs), taken at new diagnosis, from a patient treated with antithyroid drugs. This clonotype was obtained from a woman in her twenties or thirties with Graves disease.

The CDR3 reads CASSLQGAVGELFF. CDR3 nucleotides: TGTGCCAGTAGCTTGCAGGGGGCAGTCGGGGAGCTGTTTTTT. The rearrangement joins TRBV19 to TRBJ2-2; 8 bases are shared with TRBD1. CDR3 length: 14 residues. Germline values: CDR1 LNHDA, CDR2 SQIVND (reference sequence). The V and J ends lost 6 bases and 7 bases, in that order; junction bases with no gene match: 7.